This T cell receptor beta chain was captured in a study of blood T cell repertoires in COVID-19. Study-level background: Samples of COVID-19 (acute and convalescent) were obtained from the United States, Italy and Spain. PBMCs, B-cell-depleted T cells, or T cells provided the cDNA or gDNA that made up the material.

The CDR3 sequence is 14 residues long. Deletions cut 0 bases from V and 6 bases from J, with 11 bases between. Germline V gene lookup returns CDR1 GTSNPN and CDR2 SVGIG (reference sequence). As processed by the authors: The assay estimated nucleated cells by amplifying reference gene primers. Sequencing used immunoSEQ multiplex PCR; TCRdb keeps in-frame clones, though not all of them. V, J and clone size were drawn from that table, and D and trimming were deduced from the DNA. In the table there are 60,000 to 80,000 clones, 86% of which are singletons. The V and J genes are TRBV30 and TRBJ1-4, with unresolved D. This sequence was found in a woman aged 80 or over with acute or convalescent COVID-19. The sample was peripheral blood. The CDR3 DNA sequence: TGTGCCTGGAGTGTACTTAACGCACATGAAAAACTGTTTTTT. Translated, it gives CAWSVLNAHEKLFF.